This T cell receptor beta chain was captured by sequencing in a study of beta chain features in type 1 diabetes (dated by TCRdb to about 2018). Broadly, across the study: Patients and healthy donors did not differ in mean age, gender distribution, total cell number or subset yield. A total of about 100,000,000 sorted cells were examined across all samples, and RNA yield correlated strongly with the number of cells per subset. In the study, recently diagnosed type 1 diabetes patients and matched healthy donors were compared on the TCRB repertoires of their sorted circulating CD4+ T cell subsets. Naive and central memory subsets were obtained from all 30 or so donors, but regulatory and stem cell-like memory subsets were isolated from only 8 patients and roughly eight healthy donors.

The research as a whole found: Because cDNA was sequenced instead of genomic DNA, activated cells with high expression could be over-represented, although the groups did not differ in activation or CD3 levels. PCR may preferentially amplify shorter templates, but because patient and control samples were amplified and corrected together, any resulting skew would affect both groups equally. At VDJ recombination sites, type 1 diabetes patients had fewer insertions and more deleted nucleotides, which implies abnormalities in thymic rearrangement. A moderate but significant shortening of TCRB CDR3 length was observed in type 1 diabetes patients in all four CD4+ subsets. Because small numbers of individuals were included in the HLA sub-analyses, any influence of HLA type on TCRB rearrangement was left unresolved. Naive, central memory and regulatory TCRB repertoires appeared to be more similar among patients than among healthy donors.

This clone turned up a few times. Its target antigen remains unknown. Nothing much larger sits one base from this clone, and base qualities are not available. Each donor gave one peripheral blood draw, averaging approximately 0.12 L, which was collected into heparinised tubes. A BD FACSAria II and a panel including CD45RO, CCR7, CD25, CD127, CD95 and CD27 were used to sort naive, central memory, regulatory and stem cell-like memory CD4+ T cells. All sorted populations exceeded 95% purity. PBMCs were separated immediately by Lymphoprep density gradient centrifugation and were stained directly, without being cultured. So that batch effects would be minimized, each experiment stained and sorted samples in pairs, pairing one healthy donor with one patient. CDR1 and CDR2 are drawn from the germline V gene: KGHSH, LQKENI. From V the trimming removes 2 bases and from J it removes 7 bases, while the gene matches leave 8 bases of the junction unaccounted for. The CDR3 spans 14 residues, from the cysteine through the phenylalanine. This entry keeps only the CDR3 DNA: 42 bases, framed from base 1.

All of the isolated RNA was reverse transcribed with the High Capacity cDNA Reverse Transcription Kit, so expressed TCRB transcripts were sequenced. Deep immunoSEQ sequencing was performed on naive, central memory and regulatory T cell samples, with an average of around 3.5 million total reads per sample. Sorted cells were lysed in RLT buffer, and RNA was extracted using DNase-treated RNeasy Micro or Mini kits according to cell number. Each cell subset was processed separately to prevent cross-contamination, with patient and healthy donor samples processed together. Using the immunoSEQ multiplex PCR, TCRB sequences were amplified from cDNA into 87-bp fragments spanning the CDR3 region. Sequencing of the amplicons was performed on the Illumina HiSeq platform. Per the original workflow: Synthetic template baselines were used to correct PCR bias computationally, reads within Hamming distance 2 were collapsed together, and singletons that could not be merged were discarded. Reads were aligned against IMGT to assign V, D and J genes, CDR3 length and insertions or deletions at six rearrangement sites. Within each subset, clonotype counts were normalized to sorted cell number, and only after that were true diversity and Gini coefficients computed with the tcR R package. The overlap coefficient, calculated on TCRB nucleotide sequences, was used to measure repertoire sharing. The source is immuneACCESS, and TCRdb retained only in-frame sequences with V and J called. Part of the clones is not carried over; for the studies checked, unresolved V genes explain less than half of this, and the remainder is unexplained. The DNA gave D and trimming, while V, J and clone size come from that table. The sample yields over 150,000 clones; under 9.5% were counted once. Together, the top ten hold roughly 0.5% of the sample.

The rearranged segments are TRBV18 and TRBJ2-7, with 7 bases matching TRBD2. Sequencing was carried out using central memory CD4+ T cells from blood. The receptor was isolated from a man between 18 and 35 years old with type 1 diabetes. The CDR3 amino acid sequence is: CASSPYPGEGEQYF. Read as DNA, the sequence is TGTGCCAGCTCACCATACCCGGGGGAGGGAGAGCAGTACTTC.